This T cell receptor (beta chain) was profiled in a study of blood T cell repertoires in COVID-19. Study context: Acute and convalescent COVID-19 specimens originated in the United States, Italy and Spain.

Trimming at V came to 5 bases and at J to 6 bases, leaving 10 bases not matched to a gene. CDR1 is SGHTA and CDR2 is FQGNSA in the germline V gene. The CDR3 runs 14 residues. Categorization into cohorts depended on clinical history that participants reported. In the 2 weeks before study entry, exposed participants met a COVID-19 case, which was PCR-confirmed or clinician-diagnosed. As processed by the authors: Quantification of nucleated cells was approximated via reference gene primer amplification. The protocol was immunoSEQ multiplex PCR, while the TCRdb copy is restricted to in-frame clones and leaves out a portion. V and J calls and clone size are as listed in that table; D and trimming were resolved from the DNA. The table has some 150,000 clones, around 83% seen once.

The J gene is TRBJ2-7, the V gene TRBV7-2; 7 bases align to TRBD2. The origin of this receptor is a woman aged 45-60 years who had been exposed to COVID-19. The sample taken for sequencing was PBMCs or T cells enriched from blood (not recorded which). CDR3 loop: CASSLGVTGGEQYF. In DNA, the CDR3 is TGTGCCAGCAGCCTGGGGGTCACGGGGGGCGAGCAGTACTTC.